The clone carrying this TCR beta chain came up a few times. CDR1 and CDR2 from the germline V gene are DFQATT and SNEGSKA (reference sequence). V shed 0 bases and J shed 6 bases, with 17 bases lying between them. The CDR3 is 15 residues long. This sample was taken from a study of T cells in Graves' hyperthyroidism and ophthalmopathy. RNA transcripts gave rise to amplified TCR beta CDR3 regions. The TCR CDR3 first-round RT-PCR relied on the HTBI primer set. TCRdb re-analysed the multiplex PCR reads in MiXCR, keeping a single row per CDR3 protein. The sample holds about 610,000 distinct CDR3 sequences, roughly 15% seen once. Lactation, pregnancy, other autoimmune disease or uncontrolled infection led to exclusion of patients.

This clonotype originated in a woman between 40 and 50 years old with Graves' ophthalmopathy. Sequenced input: blood. The rearrangement joins TRBV20-1 to TRBJ2-5; no firm D call. CDR3 in amino acids: CSARDTFDLRKTQYF. The CDR3, as DNA: TGCAGTGCTAGAGATACGTTCGACTTGCGAAAGACCCAGTACTTC.